Shown below are 15 T cell receptor beta chains from a single sample sequenced in a study of early T cells in non-severe SARS-CoV-2 infection. TCRdb called the 5' RACE reads again in MiXCR, with one record for every CDR3 protein. The repertoire has 70,000 or so distinct CDR3 sequences, about an eighth of them found once; the top ten carry more than 13%. The sample consisted of whole blood. The source is an adult who was a healthcare worker with PCR-confirmed SARS-CoV-2 infection or an uninfected control (not recorded which).

This clonotype was observed a few times. This chain links TRBV27 with TRBJ1-1, with a possible D match to TRBD1 (5 bases). Trimming removed 8 bases from V and 5 bases from J, with 18 bases in between. The germline V gene encodes CDR1 MNHEY and CDR2 SMNVEV (reference sequence). The CDR3 loop spans 14 amino acids. The CDR3 protein is CASALGGRETEAFF. In nucleotides, the CDR3 is TGTGCCAGCGCATTGGGGGGACGGGAGACTGAAGCTTTCTTT.

This clonotype was counted ten times or more. V is TRBV11-2 and J is TRBJ2-2; D is possibly TRBD1 or TRBD2 (6 bases each). The CDR3 extends over 17 amino acids. Germline V gene data show CDR1 as SGHAT and CDR2 as FQNNGV. Between the trimmed V and J ends, which lost 1 base and 1 base, there was a span of 13 bases. In nucleotides, the CDR3 is TGTGCCAGCAGCTTAGGTTGGGGGGCCGAGAACACCGGGGAGCTGTTTTTT. As protein: CASSLGWGAENTGELFF.

This clonotype was recorded only once. This sequence joins TRBV29-1 and TRBJ1-4; D call uncertain. Trimming took off 7 bases at V and 0 bases at J, with 6 bases between the two ends. This CDR3 comprises 12 residues. CDR1 and CDR2 (germline): SQVTM, ANQGSEA. CDR3 loop: CSATSTNEKLFF. The CDR3 bases are TGCAGCGCCACCTCAACTAATGAAAAACTGTTTTTT.

This clonotype turned up a few times. The chain recombines TRBV3-1 with TRBJ2-3; D ambiguous. Germline V gene sequence: CDR1 LGHDT, CDR2 YNNKEL (reference sequence). This CDR3 is built from 12 residues. V lost 1 base and J lost 6, with 5 bases in between. CDR3 residues: CASSQVGDTQYF. In DNA, the CDR3 is TGTGCCAGCAGCCAAGTGGGCGATACGCAGTATTTT.

This clonotype was counted many times. The V and J genes are TRBV29-1 and TRBJ2-5; tentatively, D is TRBD2 (6 bases). With 7 bases removed from V and 1 base from J, the gap between germline ends came to 16 bases. The CDR3 runs 14 residues. In germline, CDR1 is SQVTM, CDR2 ANQGSEA. CDR3 coding DNA: TGCAGCGGTCACGCAACGGGGGTCCAAGAGACCCAGTACTTC. Translated, it gives CSGHATGVQETQYF.

The chain uses TRBV6-2 or TRBV6-3 and TRBJ2-7; D is ambiguous. In germline, CDR1 is MNHEY, CDR2 SVGEGT. V lost 4 bases and J 3 bases, leaving 10 bases between the germline ends. The CDR3 extends over 13 amino acids. CDR3 sequence reads: CASSLDPYYEQYF. CDR3 nucleotides: TGTGCCAGCAGTTTAGACCCTTACTACGAGCAGTACTTC.

The chain is built from TRBV29-1 and TRBJ1-1; a weak D match, TRBD1 (5 bases). Germline V gene data show CDR1 as SQVTM and CDR2 as ANQGSEA. This CDR3 comprises 12 residues. Deletions cut 5 bases from V and 3 bases from J, with 10 bases between. For the CDR3, the DNA is TGCAGCGTTCCGGGGCCGTACACTGAAGCTTTCTTT. Encoded protein: CSVPGPYTEAFF.

This clonotype was detected a few times. V gene TRBV9 combines with J gene TRBJ1-1; D may be TRBD1 (5 bases). V was cut by 0 bases and J by 2 bases, with 11 bases left in between. Germline CDR1 reads SGDLS; CDR2 reads YYNGEE. The CDR3 is made up of 15 amino acids. CDR3 loop: CASSVVGGGNTEAFF. Written as DNA, the CDR3 is TGTGCCAGCAGCGTAGTGGGGGGAGGAAACACTGAAGCTTTCTTT.

This clonotype was counted only a few times. The V call is TRBV6-5, the J call TRBJ1-4, with D tentatively TRBD1 (6 bases). The germline gives CDR1 MNHEY, CDR2 SVGAGI. The CDR3 extends over 15 amino acids. Trimming removed 7 bases at V and 5 bases at J, with 17 bases between. The DNA for the CDR3 is TGTGCCAGCAAAAAGGGGGGGATCGACAATGAAAAACTGTTTTTT. Amino acid sequence: CASKKGGIDNEKLFF.

This clonotype has only a few counts. A much larger clone differs from this one at a single base, so this may be a read error. This rearrangement joins TRBV11-3 to TRBJ2-1; 7 nucleotides line up with TRBD2. CDR3 size: 15 residues. Germline CDR1 and CDR2: SGHNT and YENEEA. The CDR3 reads CASSPSGEPYNGQFF. The CDR3 bases are TGTGCCAGCAGCCCCAGCGGGGAGCCCTACAATGGGCAGTTCTTC.

This clonotype was observed many times. An end of the junction differs from the germline gene, which may be a read error. The CDR3 protein is CAISAAGGPTDTQFF. The CDR3 nucleotides read TGTGCCATCAGTGCGGCAGGGGGTCCCACAGATACGCAGTTTTTT. The chain links TRBV10-3 to TRBJ2-3; TRBD1 matches at 7 bases. The CDR3 contains 15 residues. CDR1 is ENHRY, CDR2 SYGVKD, per germline.

This chain uses TRBV11-1 with TRBJ2-3, with D tentatively TRBD2 (5 bases). Deletions cut 3 bases from V and 2 bases from J, with 12 bases between. Germline CDR1 reads SGHAT; CDR2 reads FQDESV (reference sequence). The CDR3 consists of 15 residues. CDR3 amino acids: CASSLGERNTDTQYF. The DNA for the CDR3 is TGTGCCAGCAGCTTGGGCGAGCGGAACACAGATACGCAGTATTTT.

This clonotype was counted only a few times. The chain couples TRBV2 to TRBJ2-1, with D perhaps matching TRBD1 (5 bases). Looked up from germline, CDR1 is SNHLY and CDR2 is FYNNEI. The V and J ends lost 6 bases and 0 bases respectively, with 9 bases between them. CDR3 length: 14 amino acids. The CDR3 sequence: CASRVQGSYNEQFF. In DNA form, the CDR3 reads TGTGCCAGCAGAGTTCAGGGCTCCTACAATGAGCAGTTCTTC. Using reference TRBV2 and TRBJ2-1 for the parts outside the CDR3, the full variable domain is EPEVTQTPSHQVTQMGQEVILRCVPISNHLYFYWYRQILGQKVEFLVSFYNNEISEKSEIFDDQFSVERPDGSNFTLKIRSTKLEDSAMYFCASRVQGSYNEQFFGPGTRLTVL.

The V and J genes are TRBV11-2 and TRBJ2-7; tentatively, D is TRBD2 (6 bases). Germline values: CDR1 SGHAT, CDR2 FQNNGV. V lost 2 bases and J 3 bases, leaving 11 bases between the germline ends. The CDR3 covers 14 residues. CDR3 DNA: TGTGCCAGCAGCTTATCCGGGGGAAGCTACGAGCAGTACTTC. Protein sequence: CASSLSGGSYEQYF.

This rearrangement joins TRBV20-1 to TRBJ1-1, with D perhaps TRBD1 (5 bases). CDR1 is DFQATT, CDR2 SNEGSKA, per germline (reference sequence). The CDR3 is 11 amino acids. Trimming stripped 6 bases from V and 3 bases from J, with 8 bases between. DNA of the CDR3: TGCAGTGCGGGGGTCGACACTGAAGCTTTCTTT. Protein: CSAGVDTEAFF.